This T cell receptor beta chain was identified in a study of PD-L1 blockade in urothelial cancer. About the study: Male patients with bladder-origin urothelial cancer numbered about nine tenths of the roughly 29. Blood samples had a median of approximately 150,000 T cells. Study results and limitations: In blood at 3 weeks, tumor-associated clones expanded more among patients with durable benefit.

A spike-in of synthetic TCR analog templates was added to each PCR. Clones were read by immunoSEQ multiplex PCR, and TCRdb kept only the in-frame ones, dropping some. The sample contains around 100,000 clones, around 82% of which appear only once. Comments on this clone: Its antigen is undetermined.

The ends were cut back, 9 bases at V and 7 bases at J, with 7 bases in the middle. Germline V gene lookup returns CDR1 LNHDA and CDR2 SQIVND (reference sequence). CDR3 length: 10 residues. The chain couples TRBV19 to TRBJ1-3; the D is unclear. The sequencing here drew on PBMCs, taken around atezolizumab (anti-PD-L1) treatment. The TCR sequence derives from a man aged 50 to 59 with urothelial cancer. CDR3 amino acids: CASFLNTIYF. The CDR3 nucleotides are TGTGCCAGCTTTCTGAACACCATATATTTT.